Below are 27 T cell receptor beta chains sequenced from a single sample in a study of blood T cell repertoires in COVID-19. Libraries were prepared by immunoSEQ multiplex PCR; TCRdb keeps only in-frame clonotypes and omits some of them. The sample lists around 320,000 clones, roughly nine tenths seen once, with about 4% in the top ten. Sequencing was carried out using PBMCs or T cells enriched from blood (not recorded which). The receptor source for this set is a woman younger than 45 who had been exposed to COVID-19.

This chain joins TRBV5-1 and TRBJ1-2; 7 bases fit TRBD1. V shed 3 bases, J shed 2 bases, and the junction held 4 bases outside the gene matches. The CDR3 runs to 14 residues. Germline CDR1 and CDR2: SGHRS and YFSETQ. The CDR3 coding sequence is TGCGCCAGCAGCTCCGGGACAGAGAACTATGGCTACACCTTC. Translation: CASSSGTENYGYTF.

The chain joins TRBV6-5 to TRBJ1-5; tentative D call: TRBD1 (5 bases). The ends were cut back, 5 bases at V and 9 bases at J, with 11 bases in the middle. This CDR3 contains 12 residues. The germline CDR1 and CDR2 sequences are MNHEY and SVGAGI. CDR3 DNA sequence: TGTGCCAGCAGTCACCGTAGGGGGCCCCAGCATTTT. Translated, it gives CASSHRRGPQHF.

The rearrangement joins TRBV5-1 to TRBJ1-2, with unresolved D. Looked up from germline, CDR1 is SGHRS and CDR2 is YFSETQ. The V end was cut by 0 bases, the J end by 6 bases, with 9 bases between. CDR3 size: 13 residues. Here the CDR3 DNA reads TGCGCCAGCAGCTTGGTCGGGGAGGATGGCTACACCTTC. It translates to CASSLVGEDGYTF.

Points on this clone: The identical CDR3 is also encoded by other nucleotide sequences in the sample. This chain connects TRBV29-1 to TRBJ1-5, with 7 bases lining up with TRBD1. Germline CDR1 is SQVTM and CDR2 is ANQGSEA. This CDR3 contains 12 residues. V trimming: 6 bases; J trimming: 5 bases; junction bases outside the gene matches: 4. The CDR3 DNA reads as TGCAGCGTAGGGGACAGAGATCAGCCCCAGCATTTT. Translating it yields CSVGDRDQPQHF.

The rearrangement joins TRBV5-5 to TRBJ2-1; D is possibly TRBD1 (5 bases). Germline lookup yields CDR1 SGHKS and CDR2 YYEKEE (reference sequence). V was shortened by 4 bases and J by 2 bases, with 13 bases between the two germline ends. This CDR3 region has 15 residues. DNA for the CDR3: TGTGCCAGCAGCGCCAGCACAGGCACCTACAATGAGCAGTTCTTC. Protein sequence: CASSASTGTYNEQFF.

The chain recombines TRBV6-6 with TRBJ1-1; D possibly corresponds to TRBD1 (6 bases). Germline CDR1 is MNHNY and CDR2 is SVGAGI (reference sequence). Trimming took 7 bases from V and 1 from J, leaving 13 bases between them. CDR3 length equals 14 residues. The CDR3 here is CASKGGWGNTEAFF. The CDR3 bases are TGTGCCAGCAAAGGGGGTTGGGGGAACACTGAAGCTTTCTTT.

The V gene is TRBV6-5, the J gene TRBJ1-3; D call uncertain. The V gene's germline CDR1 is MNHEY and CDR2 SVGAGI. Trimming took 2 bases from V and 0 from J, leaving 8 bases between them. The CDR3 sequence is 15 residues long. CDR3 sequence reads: CASSYDRGSGNTIYF. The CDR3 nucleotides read TGTGCCAGCAGTTACGATCGGGGCTCTGGAAACACCATATATTTT.

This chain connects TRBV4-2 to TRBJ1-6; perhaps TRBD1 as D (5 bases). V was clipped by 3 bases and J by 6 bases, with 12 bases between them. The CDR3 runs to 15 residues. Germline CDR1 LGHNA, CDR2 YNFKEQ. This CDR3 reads CASSQEGVLNSPLHF. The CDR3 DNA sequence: TGTGCCAGCAGCCAGGAAGGGGTCCTTAATTCACCCCTCCACTTT.

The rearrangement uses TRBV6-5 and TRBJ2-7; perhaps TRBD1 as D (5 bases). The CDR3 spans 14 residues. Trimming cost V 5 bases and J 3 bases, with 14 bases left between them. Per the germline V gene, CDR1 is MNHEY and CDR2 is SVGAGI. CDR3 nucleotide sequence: TGTGCCAGCAGTCGAGGAGACAGACGCTACGAGCAGTACTTC. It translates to CASSRGDRRYEQYF.

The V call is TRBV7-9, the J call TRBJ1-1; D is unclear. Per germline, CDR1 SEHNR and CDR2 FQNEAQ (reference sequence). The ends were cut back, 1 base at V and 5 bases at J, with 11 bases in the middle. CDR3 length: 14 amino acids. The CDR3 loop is CASSLETYGTEAFF. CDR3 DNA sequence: TGTGCCAGCAGCTTAGAGACCTACGGGACTGAAGCTTTCTTT.

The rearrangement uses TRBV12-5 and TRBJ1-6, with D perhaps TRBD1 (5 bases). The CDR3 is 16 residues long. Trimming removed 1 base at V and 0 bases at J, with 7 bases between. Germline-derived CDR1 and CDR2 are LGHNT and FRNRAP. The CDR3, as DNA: TGTGCTAGTGGTTTGGGACAGACCTCCTATAATTCACCCCTCCACTTT. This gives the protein CASGLGQTSYNSPLHF.

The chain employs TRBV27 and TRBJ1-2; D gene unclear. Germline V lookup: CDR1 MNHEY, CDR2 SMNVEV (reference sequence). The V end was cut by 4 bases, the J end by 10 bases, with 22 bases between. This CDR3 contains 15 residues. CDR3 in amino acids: CASSSLEFGFLNYTF. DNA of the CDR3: TGTGCCAGCAGTTCTCTAGAGTTCGGCTTCCTGAACTACACCTTC.

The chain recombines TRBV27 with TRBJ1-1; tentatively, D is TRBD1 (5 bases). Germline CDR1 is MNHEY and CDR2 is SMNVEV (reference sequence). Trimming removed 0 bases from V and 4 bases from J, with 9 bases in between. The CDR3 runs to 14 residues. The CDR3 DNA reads TGTGCCAGCAGTTTATCCCGGGGGGGCACTGAAGCTTTCTTT. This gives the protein CASSLSRGGTEAFF.

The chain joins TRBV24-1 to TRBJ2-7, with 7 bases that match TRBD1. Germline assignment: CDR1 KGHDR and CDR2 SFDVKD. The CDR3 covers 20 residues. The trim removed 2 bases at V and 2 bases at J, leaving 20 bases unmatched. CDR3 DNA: TGTGCCACCAGTGATTACGACAGGGCCAGGCGCCCTACCCCAGCCTACGAGCAGTACTTC. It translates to CATSDYDRARRPTPAYEQYF.

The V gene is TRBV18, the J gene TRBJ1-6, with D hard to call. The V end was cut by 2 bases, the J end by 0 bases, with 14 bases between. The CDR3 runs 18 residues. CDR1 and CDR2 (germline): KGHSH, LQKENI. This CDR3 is CASSPVGLLSSYNSPLHF. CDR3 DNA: TGTGCCAGCTCACCAGTGGGCCTCCTGAGCTCCTATAATTCACCCCTCCACTTT.

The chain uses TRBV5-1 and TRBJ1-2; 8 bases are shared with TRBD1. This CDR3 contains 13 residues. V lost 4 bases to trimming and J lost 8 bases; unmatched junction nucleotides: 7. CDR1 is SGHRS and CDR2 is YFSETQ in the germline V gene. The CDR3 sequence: CASSGDRFYGYTF. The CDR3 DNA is TGCGCCAGCAGCGGGGACAGGTTTTACGGCTACACCTTC.

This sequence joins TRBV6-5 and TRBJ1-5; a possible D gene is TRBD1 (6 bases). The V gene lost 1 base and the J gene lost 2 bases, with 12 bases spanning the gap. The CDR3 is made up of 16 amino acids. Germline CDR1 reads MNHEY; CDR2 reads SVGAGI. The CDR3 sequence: CASSYFGGQGNQPQHF. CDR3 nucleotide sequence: TGTGCCAGCAGTTACTTCGGGGGGCAGGGCAATCAGCCCCAGCATTTT.

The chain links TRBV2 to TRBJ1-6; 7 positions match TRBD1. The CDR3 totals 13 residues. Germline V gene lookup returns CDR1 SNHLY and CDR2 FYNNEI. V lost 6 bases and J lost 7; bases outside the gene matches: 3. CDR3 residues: CASRTGWNSPLHF. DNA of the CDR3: TGTGCCAGCAGGACAGGGTGGAATTCACCCCTCCACTTT.

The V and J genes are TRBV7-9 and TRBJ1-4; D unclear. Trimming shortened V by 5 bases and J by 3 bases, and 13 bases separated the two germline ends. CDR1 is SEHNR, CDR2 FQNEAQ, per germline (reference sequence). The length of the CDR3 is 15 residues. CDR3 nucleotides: TGTGCCAGCAGCCAACCAAACGAGGCTAATGAAAAACTGTTTTTT. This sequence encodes CASSQPNEANEKLFF.

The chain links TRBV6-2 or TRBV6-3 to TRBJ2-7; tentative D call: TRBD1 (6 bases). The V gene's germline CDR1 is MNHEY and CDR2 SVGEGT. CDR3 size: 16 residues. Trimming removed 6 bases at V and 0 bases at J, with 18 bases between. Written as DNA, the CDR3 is TGTGCCAGCAGCCCCCCGGGAAGGGGGAACTCCTACGAGCAGTACTTC. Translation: CASSPPGRGNSYEQYF.

DNA of the CDR3: TGTGCCAGCAGGATTTTCGGTGAAGCTTTCTTT. It yields the protein CASRIFGEAFF. V gene TRBV27 combines with J gene TRBJ1-1; D gene ambiguous. Between the trimmed V and J ends, which lost 6 bases and 7 bases, there was a span of 9 bases. This CDR3 region has 11 residues. Germline CDR1 MNHEY, CDR2 SMNVEV (reference sequence).

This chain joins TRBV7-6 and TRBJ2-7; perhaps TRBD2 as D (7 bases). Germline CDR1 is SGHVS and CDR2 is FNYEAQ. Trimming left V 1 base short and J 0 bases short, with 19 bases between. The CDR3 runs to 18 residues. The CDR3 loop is CASSLEVSARGPSYEQYF. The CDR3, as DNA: TGTGCCAGCAGCTTAGAGGTCAGTGCGCGGGGGCCCTCCTACGAGCAGTACTTC.

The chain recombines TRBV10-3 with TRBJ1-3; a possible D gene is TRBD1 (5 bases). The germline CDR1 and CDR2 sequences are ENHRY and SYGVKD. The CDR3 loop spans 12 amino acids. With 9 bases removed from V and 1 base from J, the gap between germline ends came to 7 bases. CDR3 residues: CAISGSGNTIYF. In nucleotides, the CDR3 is TGTGCCATTTCAGGGTCTGGAAACACCATATATTTT.

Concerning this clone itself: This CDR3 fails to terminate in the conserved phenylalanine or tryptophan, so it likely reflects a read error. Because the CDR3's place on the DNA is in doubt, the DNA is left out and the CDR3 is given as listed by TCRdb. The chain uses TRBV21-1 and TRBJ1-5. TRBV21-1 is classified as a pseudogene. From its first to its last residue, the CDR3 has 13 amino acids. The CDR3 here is CASSKEVATRPPG.

The CDR3 sequence is CASSPPDRNYEQYF. The CDR3 nucleotides are TGTGCCAGCAGCCCTCCGGACAGGAACTACGAGCAGTACTTC. This chain joins TRBV7-9 and TRBJ2-7; 7 nucleotides align to TRBD1. The CDR3 has 14 residues. V lost 5 bases to trimming and J lost 3 bases; unmatched junction nucleotides: 7. The V gene's germline CDR1 is SEHNR and CDR2 FQNEAQ (reference sequence).

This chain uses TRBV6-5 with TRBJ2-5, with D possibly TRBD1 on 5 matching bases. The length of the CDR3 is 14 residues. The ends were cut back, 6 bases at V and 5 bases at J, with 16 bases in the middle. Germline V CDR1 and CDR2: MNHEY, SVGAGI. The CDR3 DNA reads TGTGCCAGCAGCCCCAGCCCAGGGAAGGAGACCCAGTACTTC. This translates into CASSPSPGKETQYF.

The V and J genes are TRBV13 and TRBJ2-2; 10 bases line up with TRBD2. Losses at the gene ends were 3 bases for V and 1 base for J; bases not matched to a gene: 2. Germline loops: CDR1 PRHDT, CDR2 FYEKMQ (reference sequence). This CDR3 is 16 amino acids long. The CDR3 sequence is CASSFASGGNTGELFF. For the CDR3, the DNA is TGTGCCAGCAGCTTCGCTAGCGGGGGGAACACCGGGGAGCTGTTTTTT. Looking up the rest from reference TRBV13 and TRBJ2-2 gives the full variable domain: AAGVIQSPRHLIKEKRETATLKCYPIPRHDTVYWYQQGPGQDPQFLISFYEKMQSDKGSIPDRFSAQQFSDYHSELNMSSLELGDSALYFCASSFASGGNTGELFFGEGSRLTVL.